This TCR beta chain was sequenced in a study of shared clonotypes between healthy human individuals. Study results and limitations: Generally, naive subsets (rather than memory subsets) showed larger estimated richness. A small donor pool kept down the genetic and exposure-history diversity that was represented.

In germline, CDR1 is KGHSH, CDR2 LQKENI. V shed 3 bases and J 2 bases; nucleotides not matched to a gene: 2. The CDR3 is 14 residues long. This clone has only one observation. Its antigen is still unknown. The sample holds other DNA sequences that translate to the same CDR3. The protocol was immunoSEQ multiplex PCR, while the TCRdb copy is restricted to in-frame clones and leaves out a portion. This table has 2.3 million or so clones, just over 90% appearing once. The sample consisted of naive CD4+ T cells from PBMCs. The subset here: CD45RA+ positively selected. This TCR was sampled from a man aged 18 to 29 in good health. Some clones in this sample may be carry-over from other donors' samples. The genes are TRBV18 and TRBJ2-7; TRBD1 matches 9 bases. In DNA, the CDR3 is TGTGCCAGCTCACCGGGACAGGGAACCTACGAGCAGTACTTC. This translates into CASSPGQGTYEQYF. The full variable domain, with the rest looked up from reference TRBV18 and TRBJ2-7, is NAGVMQNPRHLVRRRGQEARLRCSPMKGHSHVYWYRQLPEEGLKFMVYLQKENIIDESGMPKERFSAEFPKEGPSILRIQQVVRGDSAAYFCASSPGQGTYEQYFGPGTRLTVT.